This entry concerns a single T cell receptor (beta chain). This sample is part of a study of blood T cell repertoires in COVID-19. V was trimmed by 3 bases and J by 7 bases, leaving 6 bases between them. The CDR3 is 11 amino acids. CDR1 is MNHEY, CDR2 SVGEGT, per germline. The assay was immunoSEQ multiplex PCR, and TCRdb's table has in-frame clones only and misses some. Here the sample spans under 45,000 clones, approximately 80% being singletons. The receptor was derived from a human donor with acute or convalescent COVID-19. The donor label of this sample is uncertain. Source material: peripheral blood. The rearrangement links TRBV6-2 or TRBV6-3 to TRBJ1-2, with D possibly being TRBD1 (5 bases). The CDR3 region is CASSYGAGYTF. CDR3 sequence (DNA): TGTGCCAGCAGTTATGGGGCTGGCTACACCTTC.